This is a list of T cell receptor beta chains from one sample in a study of blood T cell repertoires in COVID-19. Repertoires were generated with immunoSEQ multiplex PCR, while TCRdb's copy carries only in-frame clones and drops some. The profile covers under 250,000 clones, with more than 65% appearing a single time and roughly a tenth taken by the ten largest. Sequencing input: peripheral blood. Receptors originate from a man in his fifties or sixties with active or convalescent COVID-19. Each CDR3 is given with its conserved first and last residue. Fields, in order: J gene, clone size, D gene, V gene, CDR3 protein, CDR3 DNA. The D gene is left open where the match is weak. Only some rows state a clone size, as once, few, many or a class for expanded clones.

j_gene: TRBJ2-1; abundance: -; d_gene: TRBD2; v_gene: TRBV11-3; CDR3aa: CASSRTSGTGEQFF; CDR3nt: TGTGCCAGCAGCCGGACTAGCGGGACTGGTGAGCAGTTCTTC
j_gene: TRBJ2-7; abundance: -; d_gene: -; v_gene: TRBV2; CDR3aa: CASSAEGISYEQYF; CDR3nt: TGTGCCAGCAGTGCTGAGGGTATCTCCTACGAGCAGTACTTC
j_gene: TRBJ1-5; abundance: -; d_gene: TRBD1; v_gene: TRBV10-3; CDR3aa: CAISDRQGRGQPQHF; CDR3nt: TGTGCCATCAGTGACCGACAGGGGAGAGGACAGCCCCAGCATTTT
j_gene: TRBJ2-1; abundance: -; d_gene: -; v_gene: TRBV4-1; CDR3aa: CASSQDRDFYNEQFF; CDR3nt: TGCGCCAGCAGCCAAGACAGGGACTTCTACAATGAGCAGTTCTTC
j_gene: TRBJ1-1; abundance: few; d_gene: TRBD1; v_gene: TRBV6-2/TRBV6-3; CDR3aa: CASSPQGAWAEAFF; CDR3nt: TGTGCCAGCAGTCCCCAGGGGGCTTGGGCTGAAGCTTTCTTT
j_gene: TRBJ1-2; abundance: -; d_gene: TRBD1; v_gene: TRBV5-5; CDR3aa: CASSPQGAGLNYGYTF; CDR3nt: TGTGCCAGCAGCCCGCAGGGGGCAGGCTTGAACTATGGCTACACCTTC
j_gene: TRBJ2-7; abundance: -; d_gene: -; v_gene: TRBV7-2; CDR3aa: CASSFSVEQYF; CDR3nt: TGTGCCAGCAGCTTTAGCGTCGAGCAGTACTTC
j_gene: TRBJ2-7; abundance: -; d_gene: -; v_gene: TRBV11-2; CDR3aa: CASSLDWAGEQYF; CDR3nt: TGTGCCAGCAGCTTAGACTGGGCGGGAGAGCAGTACTTC
j_gene: TRBJ2-7; abundance: once; d_gene: TRBD2; v_gene: TRBV4-3; CDR3aa: CASSQGALAGSYEQYF; CDR3nt: TGCGCCAGCAGCCAAGGAGCTTTAGCGGGATCCTACGAGCAGTACTTC
j_gene: TRBJ2-3; abundance: -; d_gene: -; v_gene: TRBV4-1; CDR3aa: CASSPGHTDTQYF; CDR3nt: TGCGCCAGCAGCCCCGGACACACAGATACGCAGTATTTT
j_gene: TRBJ1-2; abundance: few; d_gene: TRBD1; v_gene: TRBV18; CDR3aa: CASSPDRANYGYTF; CDR3nt: TGTGCCAGCTCCCCTGACAGGGCCAACTATGGCTACACCTTC
j_gene: TRBJ1-3; abundance: -; d_gene: -; v_gene: TRBV28; CDR3aa: CASSRATGNTIYF; CDR3nt: TGTGCCAGCAGCAGGGCGACTGGAAACACCATATATTTT
j_gene: TRBJ1-2; abundance: -; d_gene: TRBD1; v_gene: TRBV7-2; CDR3aa: CASSLLMTGWGLYGYTF; CDR3nt: TGTGCCAGCAGCTTACTCATGACAGGGTGGGGGCTCTATGGCTACACCTTC
j_gene: TRBJ2-1; abundance: -; d_gene: -; v_gene: TRBV15; CDR3aa: CATSRDRNSYNEQFF; CDR3nt: TGTGCCACCAGCAGAGATCGTAACTCCTACAATGAGCAGTTCTTC
j_gene: TRBJ1-6; abundance: once; d_gene: -; v_gene: TRBV25-1; CDR3aa: CASSDSTSYNSPLHF; CDR3nt: TGTGCCAGCAGTGACAGTACCTCCTATAATTCACCCCTCCACTTT
j_gene: TRBJ1-5; abundance: -; d_gene: -; v_gene: TRBV7-8; CDR3aa: CASSLVRQASNQPQHF; CDR3nt: TGTGCCAGCAGCTTAGTTCGACAGGCTAGCAATCAGCCCCAGCATTTT
j_gene: TRBJ2-7; abundance: -; d_gene: -; v_gene: TRBV7-2; CDR3aa: CASSYSGAYEQYF; CDR3nt: TGTGCCAGCAGCTACTCAGGGGCCTACGAGCAGTACTTC
j_gene: TRBJ1-1; abundance: -; d_gene: -; v_gene: TRBV5-1; CDR3aa: CASSLAVNTEAFF; CDR3nt: TGCGCCAGCAGTTTAGCAGTAAACACTGAAGCTTTCTTT